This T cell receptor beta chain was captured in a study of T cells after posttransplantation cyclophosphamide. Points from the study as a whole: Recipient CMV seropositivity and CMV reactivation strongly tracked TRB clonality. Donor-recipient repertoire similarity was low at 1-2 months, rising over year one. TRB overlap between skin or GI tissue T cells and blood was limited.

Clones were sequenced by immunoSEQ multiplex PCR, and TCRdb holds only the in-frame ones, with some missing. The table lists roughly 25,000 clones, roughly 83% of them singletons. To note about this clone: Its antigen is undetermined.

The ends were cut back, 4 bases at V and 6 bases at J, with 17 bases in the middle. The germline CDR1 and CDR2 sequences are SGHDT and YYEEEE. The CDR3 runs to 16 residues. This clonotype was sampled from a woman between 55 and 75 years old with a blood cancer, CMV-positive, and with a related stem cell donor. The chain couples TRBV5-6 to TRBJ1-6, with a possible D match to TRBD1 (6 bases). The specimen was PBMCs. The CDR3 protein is CASSPLQGQGNSPLHF. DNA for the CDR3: TGTGCCAGCAGCCCACTTCAGGGGCAGGGTAATTCACCCCTCCACTTT.